A single sample gave rise to the 31 T cell receptor beta chains below, sequenced in a study of post-analysis software for immune sequencing data. Findings and caveats of the study: Patients had higher frequencies than controls of roughly five TRBV segments, including TRBV5-6, TRBV5-1 and TRBV20-1.

These receptors are not linked to any known antigen. The TCR beta cDNA libraries contained unique molecular identifiers. A single record per CDR3 protein comes from TCRdb applying MiXCR to the PCR reads. The top ten clones hold less than 6% of a sample with more than 500,000 distinct CDR3 sequences, around a third of them seen once. Sequenced input: blood. All receptors derive from a girl aged 2-17 years with multiple sclerosis.

The chain carries TRBV7-3 and TRBJ1-1; no clear D gene. Germline lookup yields CDR1 SGHTA and CDR2 FQGTGA. This CDR3 is 13 amino acids long. V lost 1 base, J lost 4 bases, and 7 bases lay in between. The CDR3 sequence: CASSLIRGTEAFF. The CDR3 DNA is TGTGCCAGCAGCTTAATCCGGGGCACTGAAGCTTTCTTT.

This sequence joins TRBV6-5 and TRBJ1-1; 7 bases are a match to TRBD1. V shed 2 bases, J shed 10 bases, and the junction held 13 bases outside the gene matches. Germline V CDR1 and CDR2: MNHEY, SVGAGI. The CDR3 sequence is 15 residues long. CDR3: CASSYLSDRVLRAFF. CDR3 nucleotides: TGTGCCAGCAGTTACCTTAGCGACAGGGTACTAAGAGCTTTCTTT.

This clonotype was picked up many times. The chain carries TRBV29-1 and TRBJ2-7, with D perhaps matching TRBD2 (5 bases). Between the trimmed V and J ends, which lost 5 bases and 0 bases, there was a span of 11 bases. This CDR3 comprises 13 residues. Germline V lookup: CDR1 SQVTM, CDR2 ANQGSEA. The CDR3 sequence is CSVYSDYSYEQYF. The DNA of the CDR3 is TGCAGCGTTTACAGTGACTACTCCTACGAGCAGTACTTC.

V is TRBV2 and J is TRBJ2-7; D may correspond to TRBD1 or TRBD2 (6 bases each). Trimming removed 0 bases at V and 0 bases at J, with 9 bases between. CDR1 SNHLY and CDR2 FYNNEI come from the germline V gene. The CDR3 length is 15 residues. The CDR3 DNA is TGTGCCAGCAGTGAAGCGGAGGGGGGCTCCTACGAGCAGTACTTC. It yields the protein CASSEAEGGSYEQYF.

The V call is TRBV5-1, the J call TRBJ2-7, with 7 bases aligning to TRBD1. The CDR3 totals 14 residues. Germline values: CDR1 SGHRS, CDR2 YFSETQ. Losses at the gene ends were 0 bases for V and 4 bases for J; bases not matched to a gene: 4. CDR3 amino acids: CASSLAGTEYEQYF. CDR3 in DNA: TGCGCCAGCAGCTTGGCAGGGACAGAATACGAGCAGTACTTC.

The chain recombines TRBV7-9 with TRBJ1-2; the D gene is possibly TRBD1 (6 bases). CDR1 is SEHNR, CDR2 FQNEAQ, per germline (reference sequence). This CDR3 is 12 amino acids long. With 4 bases removed from V and 12 bases from J, the gap between germline ends came to 15 bases. The CDR3 is CASSSSRQVNTF. As DNA, the CDR3 is TGTGCCAGCAGCTCCTCCCGACAGGTTAACACCTTC.

The J gene is TRBJ2-3, the V gene TRBV29-1, with D perhaps matching TRBD2 (6 bases). V lost 6 bases to trimming and J lost 3 bases, with 13 bases between them. This CDR3 has 13 amino acids. The V gene's germline CDR1 is SQVTM and CDR2 ANQGSEA. In DNA form, the CDR3 reads TGCAGCGTATCAGGGAGGAGTACAGATACGCAGTATTTT. Translated: CSVSGRSTDTQYF.

This clonotype was seen a handful of times. The chain has TRBV27 and TRBJ1-1; D possibly corresponds to TRBD1 (6 bases). The CDR3 is made up of 16 amino acids. Germline CDR1 reads MNHEY; CDR2 reads SMNVEV (reference sequence). Trimming took 5 bases from V and 1 from J, leaving 17 bases between them. The CDR3: CASSPTWTEKNTEAFF. For the CDR3, the DNA is TGTGCCAGCAGTCCCACATGGACAGAAAAGAACACTGAAGCTTTCTTT.

A few counts support this clonotype. The genes are TRBV3-1 and TRBJ1-1; D is unclear. The CDR3 covers 14 residues. Trimming removed 0 bases from V and 0 bases from J, with 5 bases in between. CDR1 and CDR2 from the germline V gene are LGHDT and YNNKEL (reference sequence). The CDR3 coding sequence is TGTGCCAGCAGCCAAGATCTAGTGAACACTGAAGCTTTCTTT. Amino acids: CASSQDLVNTEAFF.

The sample holds many counts of this clonotype. The chain has TRBV12-3 or TRBV12-4 and TRBJ2-1; D is uncertain. Trimming shortened V by 7 bases and J by 1 base, and 17 bases separated the two germline ends. The CDR3 contains 16 residues. This chain's CDR3 is CASIPPTASSYNEQFF. The CDR3 coding sequence is TGTGCCAGCATTCCTCCCACAGCCTCTTCCTACAATGAGCAGTTCTTC.

This clonotype was found many times. The J gene is TRBJ2-7, the V gene TRBV4-1; D unclear. V lost 4 bases, J lost 1 base, and 14 bases lay in between. The CDR3 runs to 15 residues. The V gene's germline CDR1 is MGHRA and CDR2 YSYEKL. The CDR3 region has the DNA TGCGCCAGCAGCCGGCCTGACCTACTTTCCTACGAGCAGTACTTC. This encodes CASSRPDLLSYEQYF.

This clonotype was detected only a few times. The CDR3 here is CATSMGQFNSPLHF. CDR3 in DNA: TGTGCCACCAGCATGGGACAGTTTAATTCACCCCTCCACTTT. The chain employs TRBV15 and TRBJ1-6; 7 bases line up with TRBD1. V lost 4 bases, J lost 6 bases, and 3 bases stayed unmatched. Germline-derived CDR1 and CDR2 are LNHNV and YYDKDF (reference sequence). The CDR3 is made up of 14 amino acids.

This clonotype showed up just a few times. The V and J genes are TRBV10-2 and TRBJ1-5; D remains ambiguous. Trimming cost V 2 bases and J 5 bases, with 4 bases left between them. This CDR3 has 12 amino acids. Germline CDR1 WSHSY, CDR2 SAAADI. The DNA of the CDR3 is TGCGCCAGCAGTGAGGGGGATCAGCCCCAGCATTTT. Residues: CASSEGDQPQHF.

In its sample, this clonotype was seen a few times. The chain combines TRBV6-1 with TRBJ2-3; the D is unclear. This CDR3 is 13 amino acids long. The germline V and J ends were trimmed by 8 bases and 4 bases, with 13 bases remaining between them. The germline V gene encodes CDR1 MNHNS and CDR2 SASEGT. The CDR3 spells CASHLRAADTQYF. In DNA, the CDR3 is TGTGCCAGCCATCTTAGGGCTGCAGATACGCAGTATTTT.

The chain combines TRBV20-1 with TRBJ2-3; 8 bases agree with TRBD2. The CDR3 is made up of 13 amino acids. Germline CDR1 DFQATT, CDR2 SNEGSKA (reference sequence). The trim removed 7 bases at V and 2 bases at J, leaving 5 bases unmatched. The DNA of the CDR3 is TGCAGTGTGAAGCGGGGGAACACAGATACGCAGTATTTT. Protein product: CSVKRGNTDTQYF.

This clonotype was observed a handful of times. The rearrangement links TRBV6-5 to TRBJ2-3; 9 bases map to TRBD2. After removal of 5 bases from V and 2 bases from J, the junction contained 8 bases not matched to a gene. This CDR3 is built from 16 residues. Germline lookup yields CDR1 MNHEY and CDR2 SVGAGI. This chain's CDR3 is CASSTLAGHITDTQYF. CDR3 coding DNA: TGTGCCAGCAGTACCCTAGCGGGGCATATCACAGATACGCAGTATTTT.

This clonotype was seen more than once but under ten times. The genes are TRBV7-9 and TRBJ2-5, with 12 bases identical to TRBD2. The CDR3 spans 15 residues. Germline CDR1 and CDR2: SEHNR and FQNEAQ (reference sequence). V gave up 10 bases and J gave up 5 bases; unmatched junction bases: 11. Here the CDR3 reads CATYRLAGAEETQYF. As DNA, the CDR3 is TGTGCCACCTACCGACTAGCGGGGGCGGAGGAGACCCAGTACTTC.

This chain links TRBV20-1 with TRBJ2-3; TRBD2 matches at 15 bases. This CDR3 is built from 17 residues. Germline V lookup: CDR1 DFQATT, CDR2 SNEGSKA (reference sequence). Unmatched junction bases numbered 9, after V lost 6 bases and J lost 2 bases. CDR3 bases: TGCAGTGCACCTCCGGGACTAGCGGGGGGCCTCACAGATACGCAGTATTTT. This encodes CSAPPGLAGGLTDTQYF.

This clonotype showed up many times. One end of the junction is discordant with germline, which a read error may explain. The chain carries TRBV9 and TRBJ2-5; D unresolved. The CDR3 spans 12 residues. Germline V gene data show CDR1 as SGDLS and CDR2 as YYNGEE. CDR3 region: CASSVVGETQYF. In DNA, the CDR3 is TGTGCCAGCAGTGTAGTGGGGGAGACCCAGTACTTC.

The V call is TRBV12-3 or TRBV12-4, the J call TRBJ2-7, with TRBD1 matching over 7 bases. The CDR3 is made up of 13 amino acids. V was pared by 7 bases and J by 5 bases, with 8 bases of the junction left unmatched. The CDR3 nucleotides are TGTGCCAGCAACGACAGGGTCGGAAACGAGCAGTACTTC. Residues: CASNDRVGNEQYF.

The chain recombines TRBV12-3 or TRBV12-4 with TRBJ1-6, with TRBD1 matching over 10 bases. This CDR3 spans 17 amino acids. The V gene end was trimmed by 5 bases and the J gene end by 6 bases; junction bases not matched to a gene: 10. CDR3 bases: TGTGCCAGCAGTCTGACCTCAGGGACAGGGGTTAATTCACCCCTCCACTTT. This gives the protein CASSLTSGTGVNSPLHF.

This clonotype was counted ten times or more. The CDR3 region is CASSLDLVETQYF. The CDR3 nucleotides are TGTGCCAGCAGCTTAGATCTAGTGGAGACCCAGTACTTC. J is TRBJ2-5 and V is TRBV7-2; D uncertain. The CDR3 has 13 amino acids. Trimming shortened V by 1 base and J by 5 bases, and 8 bases separated the two germline ends. The germline V gene encodes CDR1 SGHTA and CDR2 FQGNSA.

This clonotype was counted a few times. The J gene is TRBJ2-4, the V gene TRBV28, with 7 bases matching TRBD1. Germline CDR1 reads MDHEN; CDR2 reads SYDVKM. J was trimmed by 6 bases and V by 5 bases; bases with no gene match: 10. The CDR3 extends over 15 amino acids. The CDR3 DNA sequence: TGTGCCAGCAGTCCTGGACAGGTGATATTAAACATTCAGTACTTC. This codes for CASSPGQVILNIQYF.

The chain recombines TRBV27 with TRBJ2-7, with a possible D match to TRBD2 (5 bases). The CDR3 is made up of 14 amino acids. Germline CDR1 reads MNHEY; CDR2 reads SMNVEV (reference sequence). Trimming removed 2 bases from V and 4 bases from J, with 12 bases in between. The CDR3 sequence: CASSLDLRGYEQYF. The CDR3 nucleotides are TGTGCCAGCAGTTTAGATCTCCGGGGATACGAGCAGTACTTC.

The chain joins TRBV29-1 to TRBJ2-5; possibly TRBD1 for D (5 bases). Germline CDR1 SQVTM, CDR2 ANQGSEA. The CDR3 is 12 residues long. V was cut by 7 bases and J by 1 base, with 10 bases left in between. In DNA, the CDR3 is TGCAGCGAAACAGGAGCCCAAGAGACCCAGTACTTC. It translates to CSETGAQETQYF.

The chain joins TRBV6-5 to TRBJ1-2, with 8 bases fitting TRBD1. V lost 7 bases to trimming and J lost 2 bases; unmatched junction nucleotides: 12. Germline V lookup: CDR1 MNHEY, CDR2 SVGAGI. There are 16 residues in the CDR3. Here the CDR3 DNA reads TGTGCCAGCACCAAAGGGGGAGCAGGGGGCAACTATGGCTACACCTTC. Its protein is CASTKGGAGGNYGYTF.

This clonotype was detected only a few times. The V gene is TRBV7-6, the J gene TRBJ2-1, with D unclear. Trimming took off 1 base at V and 4 bases at J, with 11 bases between the two ends. This CDR3 is built from 15 residues. Germline V CDR1 and CDR2: SGHVS, FNYEAQ. The CDR3 protein is CASSLGGRQYNEQFF. For the CDR3, the DNA is TGTGCCAGCAGCTTAGGTGGGCGGCAGTACAATGAGCAGTTCTTC. Complete variable domain (other parts from reference TRBV7-6 and TRBJ2-1): GAGVSQSPRYKVTKRGQDVALRCDPISGHVSLYWYRQALGQGPEFLTYFNYEAQQDKSGLPNDRFSAERPEGSISTLTIQRTEQRDSAMYRCASSLGGRQYNEQFFGPGTRLTVL.

This sequence joins TRBV4-1 and TRBJ1-6; D remains ambiguous. This CDR3 spans 15 amino acids. Germline V gene sequence: CDR1 MGHRA, CDR2 YSYEKL. V was trimmed by 4 bases and J by 5 bases, leaving 12 bases between them. CDR3 coding DNA: TGCGCCAGCAGCCCAGGAGACATTCATAATTCACCCCTCCACTTT. Translated: CASSPGDIHNSPLHF.

This clonotype appeared a few times. The CDR3 loop is CASSLGGTASMNTEAFF. DNA of the CDR3: TGCGCCAGCAGCCTAGGGGGTACGGCCAGCATGAACACTGAAGCTTTCTTT. V gene TRBV5-1 combines with J gene TRBJ1-1; TRBD1 is a possible D gene (6 bases). Deletions cut 4 bases from V and 0 bases from J, with 19 bases between. The CDR3 has 17 amino acids. Per the germline V gene, CDR1 is SGHRS and CDR2 is YFSETQ.

The chain employs TRBV12-5 and TRBJ2-3; the D is unclear. Trimming left V 6 bases short and J 2 bases short, with 12 bases between. Germline lookup yields CDR1 LGHNT and CDR2 FRNRAP. The CDR3 is 14 amino acids. The CDR3 protein is CASGFGQVTDTQYF. In DNA form, the CDR3 reads TGTGCTAGTGGCTTCGGGCAGGTCACAGATACGCAGTATTTT.

This clonotype was counted at least ten times. The J gene is TRBJ2-7, the V gene TRBV29-1, with 11 bases fitting TRBD2. Germline CDR1 is SQVTM and CDR2 is ANQGSEA. CDR3 length equals 12 residues. Germline trimming cut 6 bases from V and 2 bases from J; bases unmatched to any gene: 0. CDR3 sequence (DNA): TGCAGCGTACTAGCGGGGGCCTACGAGCAGTACTTC. It translates to CSVLAGAYEQYF.